This T cell receptor (beta chain) was documented in a study of identical twins. Study-level results: Conclusions came from cross-sectional statistical analysis, not from following the same donors. Modelling approaches yielded underestimates of out-of-frame TCR alpha sharing between monozygotic twins.

Germline loops: CDR1 DFQATT, CDR2 SNEGSKA (reference sequence). V was trimmed by 3 bases and J by 7 bases, leaving 18 bases between them. The CDR3 spans 14 residues. About this clonotype itself: No antigen is known for it.

TCRdb reanalysed the 5' RACE reads using MiXCR and keeps one entry per CDR3 protein. Seen here are around 960,000 distinct CDR3 sequences, roughly an eighth observed once, and the top ten hold roughly 1.5%. These data were also reused for a study on yellow fever vaccine responses in identical twins. As that study records: As reported, the vaccine T cell response of twins seemed partly convergent and partly personalized.

Material: PBMCs. The chain combines TRBV20-1 with TRBJ2-5, with a tentative D call TRBD2 (6 bases). This sequence was found in a young woman in good health. The CDR3 sequence is CSASREADAWTQYF. As DNA, the CDR3 is TGCAGTGCTAGCAGGGAGGCGGATGCGTGGACCCAGTACTTC.